Sequencing of this TCR beta chain was carried out in a study of T cells in Graves' hyperthyroidism and ophthalmopathy. Points from the study as a whole: A median around 5.9 months before onset, the model predicted ophthalmopathy.

A remark on this clonotype: Antigen specificity is unknown.

CDR3 length: 17 amino acids. V lost 2 bases to trimming and J lost 7 bases, with 24 bases between them. CDR1 is SGHAT and CDR2 is FQNNGV in the germline V gene. Investigators excluded patients with uncontrolled infection, other autoimmune disease, pregnancy or lactation. Amplification of TCR beta CDR3 regions was performed using RNA transcripts as template. When the TCR CDR3 underwent first-round RT-PCR, the HTBI primer set was used. Each CDR3 protein is one row after TCRdb ran MiXCR on the multiplex PCR reads. The sample includes roughly 560,000 distinct CDR3 sequences, about 14% of them seen just once.

Sample: blood. The V and J genes are TRBV11-2 and TRBJ2-7; possible D gene TRBD1, 6 bases. The receptor was isolated from a woman between 40 and 50 years old with Graves' ophthalmopathy. CDR3 sequence (DNA): TGTGCCAGCAGCTTATGGGGGAGTGGGGGCGGTGAGGGAGAGCAGTACTTC. Translation: CASSLWGSGGGEGEQYF.